In this sample, the clone carrying this TCR beta chain turned up a few times. The antigen remains undetermined. It was through 5'RACE template switching that TCR cDNA was made, with a universal primer site and UMIs added. TCRdb used MiXCR to reprocess the 5' RACE reads, holding one entry per CDR3 protein. Among roughly 330,000 distinct CDR3 sequences listed, approximately 3.9% were seen once. The sample originates from a study of T cells after yellow fever vaccination. General observations from the study: The secondary response peaked faster, at day 5 versus 15, but was weaker.

This receptor was obtained from a man younger than 30 who received the YFV17D yellow fever vaccine. The sample in question was PBMCs, obtained 5 days after the yellow fever booster vaccination.

The CDR3 loop is CASSIGAGTDTQYF. CDR3 DNA sequence: TGTGCCAGTAGTATAGGCGCGGGCACAGATACGCAGTATTTT. The genes are TRBV19 and TRBJ2-3; the D is unclear. The CDR3 is made up of 14 amino acids. The germline CDR1 and CDR2 sequences are LNHDA and SQIVND (reference sequence). Trimming cost V 1 base and J 1 base, with 6 bases left between them.